The 9 T cell receptor beta chains listed next were all sequenced from one sample in a study of response to subunit inactivated influenza vaccine. TCRdb called the RT-PCR reads again in MiXCR, with one record for every CDR3 protein. Of about 190,000 distinct CDR3 sequences in the sample, approximately 14% are singletons; the top ten hold 26%. Material: CD8+ T cells sorted from PBMCs, obtained roughly 5 days after vaccination. The receptors stem from a man aged 50 to 60 who received an inactivated influenza vaccine.

The rearrangement joins TRBV9 to TRBJ2-2; 8 bases fit TRBD1. V lost 2 bases and J lost 5; bases outside the gene matches: 5. CDR1 SGDLS and CDR2 YYNGEE come from the germline V gene. CDR3 length: 15 amino acids. The CDR3 loop reads CASSVVQGATGELFF. CDR3 sequence (DNA): TGTGCCAGCAGCGTTGTCCAGGGGGCGACCGGGGAGCTGTTTTTT.

The rearrangement joins TRBV29-1 to TRBJ2-7, with D perhaps TRBD1 or TRBD2 (5 bases each). Deletions cut 3 bases from V and 0 bases from J, with 12 bases between. The CDR3 contains 14 residues. CDR1 is SQVTM and CDR2 is ANQGSEA in the germline V gene. The CDR3 DNA sequence: TGCAGCGTTGAGTGGGACGGCCTCTCCTACGAGCAGTACTTC. Amino acid sequence: CSVEWDGLSYEQYF.

This clonotype was picked up many times. The V call is TRBV12-3 or TRBV12-4, the J call TRBJ2-3; D is uncertain. The CDR3 consists of 17 residues. Trimming removed 0 bases from V and 0 bases from J, with 13 bases in between. The CDR3 DNA reads as TGTGCCAGCAGTTTAGCTTTTCCCGACGACAGCACAGATACGCAGTATTTT. Translated, it gives CASSLAFPDDSTDTQYF.

This clonotype appeared a few times. The chain uses TRBV4-3 and TRBJ2-7; D tentatively reads TRBD1 or TRBD2 (5 bases each). The CDR3 runs 15 residues. V shed 0 bases and J shed 1 base, with 10 bases lying between them. In germline, CDR1 is LGHNA, CDR2 YSLEER. The CDR3 sequence: CASSQDRDASYEQYF. CDR3 nucleotide sequence: TGCGCCAGCAGCCAAGATAGGGACGCTTCCTACGAGCAGTACTTC.

V is TRBV28 and J is TRBJ2-7; perhaps D is TRBD1 or TRBD2 (6 bases each). V lost 5 bases and J lost 7, with 18 bases in between. Germline loops: CDR1 MDHEN, CDR2 SYDVKM. CDR3 length equals 14 residues. The CDR3: CASSELSGAGEQYF. CDR3 DNA sequence: TGTGCCAGCAGTGAACTATCGGGGGCGGGGGAGCAGTACTTC.

This clonotype was counted only a few times. The rearrangement uses TRBV28 and TRBJ2-7; TRBD2 agrees at 12 bases. The CDR3 contains 16 residues. Looked up from germline, CDR1 is MDHEN and CDR2 is SYDVKM. The ends lost 9 bases at V and 5 bases at J; junction bases unmatched: 14. CDR3 bases: TGTGCCAGTTTTGGGCCGGGACTAGCGGGTGTTCACGAGCAGTACTTC. Amino acid sequence: CASFGPGLAGVHEQYF.

This clonotype was seen only a few times. This chain connects TRBV6-6 to TRBJ2-1; D gene ambiguous. Germline lookup yields CDR1 MNHNY and CDR2 SVGAGI (reference sequence). The length of the CDR3 is 11 residues. V gave up 6 bases and J gave up 9 bases, with 9 bases separating them. CDR3 DNA: TGTGCCAGCAGGGAAGGGCGTGAGCAGTTCTTC. The encoded protein is CASREGREQFF.

The table lists this clonotype with a few counts. The V gene is TRBV21-1, the J gene TRBJ2-7; TRBD2, the table's D call, was not compared with the DNA. TRBV21-1 corresponds to a pseudogene. There are 12 residues in the CDR3. The CDR3 spells CASSKKGSVTSF. The CDR3 nucleotides read TGTGCCAGCAGCAAAAAAGGTTCAGTCACTAGCTTC.

The chain recombines TRBV11-1 with TRBJ2-7; D unresolved. Trimming removed 0 bases from V and 6 bases from J, with 6 bases in between. This CDR3 has 12 amino acids. Germline-derived CDR1 and CDR2 are SGHAT and FQDESV (reference sequence). The CDR3 reads CASSLARSEQYF. The CDR3 DNA sequence: TGTGCCAGCAGCTTAGCCCGATCCGAGCAGTACTTC.